A single sample is the source of the 18 T cell receptor beta chains below, sequenced in a study of T cells in Graves' hyperthyroidism and ophthalmopathy (dated by TCRdb to between 2018 and 2021). Library generation was performed with multiplex PCR. Sequenced on an Illumina HiSeq 2000. Amplification of TCR beta CDR3 regions was carried out from RNA transcripts. The first round of RT-PCR for the TCR CDR3 was performed with the HTBI primer set and the Qiagen OneStep RT-PCR kit. TCRdb handled the public reads itself, with Q25 trimming in fastp and clone calling in MiXCR, and kept productive beta chains. Rows are unified per CDR3 protein, each entry keeping the most common DNA and genes. This sample has about 300,000 distinct CDR3 sequences in its table, and 13% of those were observed once. Roughly 8% of the sample rests with the top ten. The sequencing input was blood. These receptors originate from a woman younger than 45 with Graves' hyperthyroidism that later progressed to Graves' ophthalmopathy.

This clonotype came up many times. The chain is built from TRBV28 and TRBJ1-6; D is undetermined. Germline CDR1 reads MDHEN; CDR2 reads SYDVKM. This CDR3 has 14 residues. Trimming removed 2 bases at V and 5 bases at J, with 7 bases between. This chain's CDR3 is CASSLIRDNSPLHF. In nucleotides, the CDR3 is TGTGCCAGCAGTTTAATTAGGGATAATTCACCCCTCCACTTT.

This clonotype appeared many times. This chain connects TRBV27 to TRBJ2-1, with D possibly TRBD2 on 6 matching bases. Germline assignment: CDR1 MNHEY and CDR2 SMNVEV (reference sequence). The CDR3 totals 15 residues. V dropped 8 bases and J dropped 4 bases, with 18 bases sitting between them. The CDR3 DNA reads as TGTGCCAGCGCATCGGGACTCTCGATTTACAATGAGCAGTTCTTC. This codes for CASASGLSIYNEQFF.

This clonotype was counted ten times or more. This chain links TRBV15 with TRBJ1-3, with D tentatively TRBD1 (5 bases). V shed 7 bases and J shed 0 bases, with 13 bases lying between them. Germline loops: CDR1 LNHNV, CDR2 YYDKDF (reference sequence). The CDR3 runs to 15 residues. In DNA form, the CDR3 reads TGTGCCACCACGGCAGGGCCTAACTCTGGAAACACCATATATTTT. Translation: CATTAGPNSGNTIYF.

The chain carries TRBV6-2 or TRBV6-3 and TRBJ2-4, with 11 nucleotides matching TRBD1. The V and J ends lost 5 bases and 7 bases, in that order; junction bases with no gene match: 13. Germline V gene data show CDR1 as MNHEY and CDR2 as SVGEGT. The CDR3 runs 17 residues. The CDR3 reads CASSQGGQGAFGNIQYF. For the CDR3, the DNA is TGTGCCAGCAGTCAAGGTGGACAGGGGGCTTTTGGGAACATTCAGTACTTC.

This clonotype was counted at least ten times. The chain employs TRBV12-3 or TRBV12-4 and TRBJ2-1; D perhaps matches TRBD1 (6 bases). The CDR3 is made up of 16 amino acids. Trimming shortened V by 5 bases and J by 4 bases, and 18 bases separated the two germline ends. CDR3 sequence (DNA): TGTGCCAGCAGTCGGATTCAGGGGATGGTTTACAATGAGCAGTTCTTC. This encodes CASSRIQGMVYNEQFF.

This rearrangement joins TRBV27 to TRBJ1-5; D perhaps matches TRBD1 (6 bases). V lost 1 base and J 6 bases, leaving 10 bases between the germline ends. This CDR3 is built from 14 residues. CDR1 and CDR2 (germline): MNHEY, SMNVEV (reference sequence). The CDR3 here is CASSLLGGAQPQHF. In nucleotides, the CDR3 is TGTGCCAGCAGTTTATTGGGGGGGGCTCAGCCCCAGCATTTT.

This clonotype was seen repeatedly, ten times or more. The junction departs from the called germline gene at one end, perhaps through a read error. J is TRBJ2-1 and V is TRBV4-1; 11 positions agree with TRBD2. The germline V gene has CDR1 MGHRA and CDR2 YSYEKL. The CDR3 runs 18 residues. The DNA for the CDR3 is TGCGCCAGCACCCAAAACCCGCTAGCGGGAGGCTCCTACAATGAGCAGTTCTTC. Protein sequence: CASTQNPLAGGSYNEQFF.

In its sample, this clonotype was seen a few times. The J gene is TRBJ2-7, the V gene TRBV27; perhaps TRBD1 as D (6 bases). V was clipped by 5 bases and J by 5 bases, with 22 bases between them. Germline V gene data show CDR1 as MNHEY and CDR2 as SMNVEV (reference sequence). This CDR3 contains 16 residues. CDR3 coding DNA: TGTGCCAGCAGTGCGTCACAGGGCGACTCTGTCCACGAGCAGTACTTC. Its translation is CASSASQGDSVHEQYF.

The sample holds many counts of this clonotype. This rearrangement joins TRBV11-2 to TRBJ2-7; 8 nucleotides agree with TRBD2. This CDR3 spans 14 amino acids. Losses at the gene ends were 5 bases for V and 5 bases for J; bases not matched to a gene: 8. The germline V gene has CDR1 SGHAT and CDR2 FQNNGV. The CDR3 spells CASSRSGINHEQYF. The DNA for the CDR3 is TGTGCCAGCAGCCGTAGCGGGATCAACCACGAGCAGTACTTC.

CDR3 sequence (DNA): TGCGCCAGCAGCCAACTCGACTTGACAGCCGATGCCAATCAGCCCCAGCATTTT. As protein: CASSQLDLTADANQPQHF. This rearrangement joins TRBV4-1 to TRBJ1-5, with a weak D call TRBD1 (5 bases). Germline values: CDR1 MGHRA, CDR2 YSYEKL. The CDR3 is 18 amino acids. The V and J ends lost 2 bases and 3 bases respectively, with 20 bases between them.

This clonotype was detected many times. The rearrangement joins TRBV28 to TRBJ1-5; D uncertain. Trimming took 7 bases from V and 4 from J, leaving 11 bases between them. Per the germline V gene, CDR1 is MDHEN and CDR2 is SYDVKM. The CDR3 has 13 amino acids. Here the CDR3 reads CASTGSLNQPQHF. The CDR3, as DNA: TGTGCCAGCACCGGGTCTCTTAATCAGCCCCAGCATTTT.

This clonotype was found many times. The J gene is TRBJ1-1, the V gene TRBV2; D call uncertain. CDR3 length: 14 residues. Germline V gene sequence: CDR1 SNHLY, CDR2 FYNNEI. V lost 4 bases and J lost 1, with 10 bases in between. The DNA for the CDR3 is TGTGCCAGCAGTGGTCAGATGAAGAACACTGAAGCTTTCTTT. Translation gives CASSGQMKNTEAFF.

This chain connects TRBV6-1 to TRBJ2-5; D uncertain. The CDR3 is made up of 10 amino acids. Germline V gene lookup returns CDR1 MNHNS and CDR2 SASEGT. Between the trimmed V and J ends, which lost 4 bases and 7 bases, there was a span of 4 bases. CDR3 sequence (DNA): TGTGCCAGCAGTGGGGGGACCCAGTACTTC. Translation: CASSGGTQYF.

A single count supports this clonotype. Here the CDR3 reads CASSLAPVKGGNTIYF. For the CDR3, the DNA is TGTGCCAGCAGCTTAGCCCCGGTCAAGGGCGGAAACACCATATATTTT. The genes are TRBV7-2 and TRBJ1-3; no clear D. V dropped 0 bases and J dropped 4 bases, with 13 bases sitting between them. Germline-derived CDR1 and CDR2 are SGHTA and FQGNSA. The CDR3 extends over 16 amino acids.

This clonotype was seen at least ten times. The chain couples TRBV9 to TRBJ1-1; tentatively, D is TRBD1 (5 bases). V lost 9 bases and J 1 base, leaving 13 bases between the germline ends. CDR3 length: 13 residues. The germline V gene has CDR1 SGDLS and CDR2 YYNGEE. The CDR3 sequence is CATGDPENTEAFF. The CDR3 coding sequence is TGTGCCACCGGGGACCCCGAGAACACTGAAGCTTTCTTT.

This clonotype was observed many times. This sequence joins TRBV6-6 and TRBJ1-2; D not certain. Trimming stripped 2 bases from V and 4 bases from J, with 14 bases between. Germline V gives CDR1 MNHNY, CDR2 SVGAGI (reference sequence). The CDR3 sequence is 15 residues long. The CDR3 reads CASSYTGMGSYGYTF. The DNA of the CDR3 is TGTGCCAGCAGTTACACGGGTATGGGGAGCTATGGCTACACCTTC.

This clonotype was seen ten or more times. This chain uses TRBV6-6 with TRBJ2-1, with TRBD1 matching 9 bases. Trimming cost V 2 bases and J 4 bases; bases outside gene matches: 6. Germline CDR1 reads MNHNY; CDR2 reads SVGAGI (reference sequence). The CDR3 covers 16 residues. Here the CDR3 reads CASSYPSGQGYNEQFF. The CDR3 bases are TGTGCCAGCAGTTACCCGTCGGGACAGGGATACAATGAGCAGTTCTTC.

This clonotype was seen more than once but under ten times. The V and J genes are TRBV19 and TRBJ1-4; 7 bases line up with TRBD1. Unmatched junction bases numbered 9, after V lost 4 bases and J lost 7 bases. The CDR3 spans 15 residues. Germline V gene data show CDR1 as LNHDA and CDR2 as SQIVND (reference sequence). Here the CDR3 reads CASSRRGQQGEKLFF. As DNA, the CDR3 is TGTGCCAGTAGTAGGCGGGGACAGCAGGGTGAAAAACTGTTTTTT.